Listed below are T cell receptor beta chains from one sample, sequenced in a study of blood T cell repertoires in COVID-19. Here immunoSEQ multiplex PCR was the method, and the copy in TCRdb shows in-frame clones only, minus some. The data show some 200,000 clones, about 80% seen once. The material sequenced was peripheral blood. Receptors were obtained from a woman aged 45-65 years with active or convalescent COVID-19. The CDR3 runs from the conserved cysteine through the conserved F or W. The D gene is left open where the match is weak. Part of the rows lack a size; the others show once, few, many or a class for expanded clones.

>NA|TRBV10-3|NA|TRBJ1-3
CAISAGSSGNTIYF
TGTGCCATCAGTGCCGGGAGCTCTGGAAACACCATATATTTT
>TRBD2|TRBV4-2|NA|TRBJ2-5
CASSQDWVGSGAPGALTSQETQYF
TGTGCCAGCAGCCAAGATTGGGTGGGTAGCGGGGCACCGGGGGCCTTAACGAGCCAAGAGACCCAGTACTTC
>TRBD2|TRBV10-3|NA|TRBJ2-1
CAISGLAGDGADSYNEQFF
TGTGCCATCAGTGGACTAGCGGGGGACGGGGCGGACTCCTACAATGAGCAGTTCTTC
>NA|TRBV6-1|NA|TRBJ1-1
CASSDPLDSEAFF
TGTGCCAGCAGTGACCCTCTAGACAGTGAAGCTTTCTTT
>TRBD2|TRBV27|few|TRBJ2-1
CASKRELADYNEQFF
TGTGCCAGCAAACGCGAACTAGCGGACTACAATGAGCAGTTCTTC
>NA|TRBV6-6|NA|TRBJ2-6
CASTQGRSSGANVLTF
TGTGCCAGCACCCAAGGGAGGAGCTCTGGGGCCAACGTCCTGACTTTC
>TRBD2|TRBV7-3|NA|TRBJ2-1
CASSLAGTSVYNEQFF
TGTGCCAGCAGCTTGGCCGGGACTAGCGTATACAATGAGCAGTTCTTC
>NA|TRBV7-2|NA|TRBJ2-7
CASSTRTGYEQYF
TGTGCCAGCAGTACGAGAACGGGATACGAGCAGTACTTC
>TRBD1|TRBV6-5|NA|TRBJ1-1
CASTRQGVTFF
TGTGCCAGCACGCGACAGGGTGTAACTTTCTTT
>NA|TRBV30|NA|TRBJ2-7
CAWSPGQGRQYF
TGTGCCTGGAGTCCGGGCCAGGGGCGGCAGTACTTC
>TRBD1|TRBV24-1|NA|TRBJ1-2
CATSEGIGRTGAYGYTF
TGTGCCACCAGTGAAGGTATAGGCAGGACAGGGGCATATGGCTACACCTTC
>NA|TRBV18|NA|TRBJ2-5
CASSQNYQGETQYF
TGTGCCAGCTCACAAAACTACCAGGGGGAGACCCAGTACTTC
>TRBD1|TRBV5-5|NA|TRBJ2-7
CASSLQGAGYEQYF
TGTGCCAGCAGCTTACAGGGGGCGGGATACGAGCAGTACTTC
>NA|TRBV30|NA|TRBJ2-7
CAWSVMGLTYEQYF
TGTGCCTGGAGTGTAATGGGGCTCACCTACGAGCAGTACTTC
>NA|TRBV5-8|few|TRBJ2-7
CASSRVGELSSYEQYF
TGTGCCAGCAGCCGTGTTGGGGAGCTAAGCTCCTACGAGCAGTACTTC
>TRBD1|TRBV30|NA|TRBJ1-2
CAWSVRMGTGVDGYTF
TGTGCCTGGAGTGTACGGATGGGGACAGGGGTTGACGGCTACACCTTC
>TRBD1|TRBV19|NA|TRBJ1-4
CASTDSGTGQEKLFF
TGTGCCAGTACCGACTCCGGGACAGGGCAGGAAAAACTGTTTTTT
>TRBD2|TRBV5-1|NA|TRBJ2-3
CASSPGTSGGSRTQYF
TGCGCCAGCAGCCCCGGGACTAGCGGGGGGTCAAGGACGCAGTATTTT
>TRBD1|TRBV7-2|few|TRBJ1-2
CASSSRQGQTIYGYTF
TGTGCCAGCAGCTCTCGACAGGGCCAGACGATCTATGGCTACACCTTC
>NA|TRBV5-1|NA|TRBJ2-3
CASSLAGGRGTDTQYF
TGCGCCAGCAGCTTGGCCGGTGGGAGGGGGACAGATACGCAGTATTTT
>TRBD1|TRBV25-1|NA|TRBJ2-7
CASSEWTGHEQYF
TGTGCCAGCAGTGAATGGACAGGTCACGAGCAGTACTTC
>TRBD1|TRBV19|NA|TRBJ1-5
CASSRGRQGLGQPQHF
TGTGCCAGTAGTAGGGGTAGACAGGGTTTGGGACAGCCCCAGCATTTT
>TRBD2|TRBV27|NA|TRBJ2-2
CASSPKRAGGYTGELFF
TGTGCCAGCAGCCCCAAAAGGGCGGGGGGGTACACCGGGGAGCTGTTTTTT
>NA|TRBV13|NA|TRBJ2-7
CASSFQGMYEQYF
TGTGCCAGCAGCTTTCAGGGGATGTACGAGCAGTACTTC
>TRBD2|TRBV5-4|NA|TRBJ2-2
CASSRTSGHTGELFF
TGTGCCAGCAGCAGGACTAGCGGCCACACCGGGGAGCTGTTTTTT
>TRBD1|TRBV4-3|NA|TRBJ1-2
CASSQERGRGYTF
TGCGCCAGCAGCCAAGAAAGGGGGCGCGGCTACACCTTC
>TRBD1|TRBV3-1/TRBV3-2|NA|TRBJ1-5
CASSRSRGANQPQHF
TGTGCCAGCAGCCGATCCAGGGGGGCCAATCAGCCCCAGCATTTT
>NA|TRBV7-3|NA|TRBJ2-1
CASSLYLGENYNEQFF
TGTGCCAGCAGCTTATATCTAGGGGAAAACTACAATGAGCAGTTCTTC
>NA|TRBV19|once|TRBJ2-6
CASSSQQGSPGANVLTF
TGTGCCAGTAGTTCCCAACAGGGCTCGCCTGGGGCCAACGTCCTGACTTTC
>TRBD1|TRBV5-1|NA|TRBJ2-7
CASSSLDRGKAYEQYF
TGCGCCAGCAGCTCATTAGACAGGGGGAAGGCCTACGAGCAGTACTTC
>NA|TRBV19|NA|TRBJ2-5
CASSKTTYQETQYF
TGTGCCAGTAGTAAAACTACGTACCAAGAGACCCAGTACTTC
>NA|TRBV6-1|few|TRBJ2-3
CASSDLEGSPTDTQYF
TGTGCCAGCAGTGATCTGGAAGGGAGCCCCACAGATACGCAGTATTTT
>NA|TRBV29-1|NA|TRBJ2-3
CSVDTPGGAGLLSTDTQYF
TGCAGCGTTGACACCCCCGGGGGAGCCGGATTACTAAGCACAGATACGCAGTATTTT
>NA|TRBV4-2|few|TRBJ2-5
CASSKDSQETQYF
TGTGCCAGCAGCAAGGACAGCCAAGAGACCCAGTACTTC
>NA|TRBV4-3|NA|TRBJ1-3
CASSQDRGLGNTIYF
TGCGCCAGCAGCCAAGATCGGGGATTGGGGAACACCATATATTTT
>TRBD1|TRBV4-1|NA|TRBJ2-7
CASSQSETGLYEQYF
TGCGCCAGCAGCCAGTCTGAGACAGGGCTATACGAGCAGTACTTC
>TRBD2|TRBV24-1|NA|TRBJ2-5
CATSDGASGVQETQYF
TGTGCCACCAGTGACGGGGCTAGCGGAGTTCAAGAGACCCAGTACTTC
>TRBD1|TRBV19|NA|TRBJ1-4
CASSTDRGTTNEKLFF
TGTGCCAGTAGTACGGACAGGGGCACAACTAATGAAAAACTGTTTTTT
>TRBD2|TRBV7-3|NA|TRBJ2-5
CASSFSGGAEETQYF
TGTGCCAGCAGCTTTAGCGGGGGGGCGGAAGAGACCCAGTACTTC
>TRBD2|TRBV6-5|NA|TRBJ2-5
CASSSTGTIETQYF
TGTGCCAGCAGTTCGACCGGGACTATAGAGACCCAGTACTTC
>TRBD1|TRBV28|NA|TRBJ1-4
CASSPRGQGVGGEKLFF
TGTGCCAGCAGTCCCCGAGGACAGGGGGTAGGAGGTGAAAAACTGTTTTTT
>TRBD1|TRBV7-6|NA|TRBJ2-7
CASSLTPQGDYEQYF
TGTGCCAGCAGCTTAACCCCGCAGGGGGACTACGAGCAGTACTTC
>NA|TRBV3-1/TRBV3-2|NA|TRBJ2-3
CASSQVLPSAGKNTQYF
TGTGCCAGCAGCCAAGTTTTGCCTAGCGCGGGGAAGAATACGCAGTATTTT
>TRBD1|TRBV29-1|NA|TRBJ1-1
CSGVTGADQAFF
TGCAGCGGTGTGACAGGGGCGGATCAAGCTTTCTTT
>TRBD1|TRBV30|NA|TRBJ1-1
CAWSGGQVVRAFF
TGTGCCTGGAGTGGGGGACAGGTCGTTCGGGCTTTCTTT